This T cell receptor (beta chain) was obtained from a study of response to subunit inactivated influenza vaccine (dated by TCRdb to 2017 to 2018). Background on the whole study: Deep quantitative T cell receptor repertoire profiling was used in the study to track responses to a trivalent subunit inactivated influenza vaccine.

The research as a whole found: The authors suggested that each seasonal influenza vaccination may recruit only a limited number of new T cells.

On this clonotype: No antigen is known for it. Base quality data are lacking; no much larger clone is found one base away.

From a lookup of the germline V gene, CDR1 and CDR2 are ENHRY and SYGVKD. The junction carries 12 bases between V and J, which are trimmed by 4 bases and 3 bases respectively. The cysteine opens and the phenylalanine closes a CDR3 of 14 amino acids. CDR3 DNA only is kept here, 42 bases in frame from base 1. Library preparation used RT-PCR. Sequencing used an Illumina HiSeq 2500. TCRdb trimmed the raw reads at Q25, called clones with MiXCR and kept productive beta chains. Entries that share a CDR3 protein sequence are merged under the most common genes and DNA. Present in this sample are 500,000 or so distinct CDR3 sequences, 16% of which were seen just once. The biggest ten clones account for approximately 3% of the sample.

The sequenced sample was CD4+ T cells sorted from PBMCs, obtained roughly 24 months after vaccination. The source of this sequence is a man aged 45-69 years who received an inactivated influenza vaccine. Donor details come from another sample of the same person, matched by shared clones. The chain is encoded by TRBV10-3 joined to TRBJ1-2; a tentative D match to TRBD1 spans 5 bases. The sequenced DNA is TGTGCCATCAGTGCCGCAGGGAAGGACTATGGCTACACCTTC. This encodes CAISAAGKDYGYTF.